This T cell receptor beta chain is drawn from a study of immune evolution from preneoplasia to lung adenocarcinoma. The CDR3 contains 14 residues. V lost 3 bases, J lost 2 bases, and 4 bases stayed unmatched. CDR1 and CDR2 from the germline V gene are SGHRS and YFSETQ. Using immunoSEQ multiplex PCR, the repertoire was profiled, and TCRdb retains in-frame clones only, with some absent. The data show about 6,200 clones, roughly 79% seen once. As for this clone: Other DNA sequences in the sample encode the same CDR3.

This chain joins TRBV5-1 and TRBJ2-5, with TRBD1 matching over 7 bases. This TCR came from a donor at least 70 years old with lung adenocarcinoma. Input material: FFPE adjacent normal lung tissue. The CDR3 protein is CASSSGDRQETQYF. In DNA, the CDR3 is TGCGCCAGCAGCTCCGGGGACAGACAAGAGACCCAGTACTTC.